This is a list of T cell receptor beta chains from one sample in a study of spatial heterogeneity in lung cancer. TCRdb ran MiXCR on the 5' RACE reads and lists one entry per CDR3 protein. The sample has 45,000 to 50,000 distinct CDR3 sequences, approximately 12% seen once. Sequenced material: PBMCs, taken at follow-up. These receptors were obtained from a male donor with early-stage non-small cell lung cancer. Both conserved end residues are part of each CDR3. A D gene is named only where the DNA matches it firmly. Some rows mark clone size as missing; the rest say once, few, many or name a class of expanded clone.

13	many	TRBV5-4	TRBJ2-1	TRBD2	TGTGCCAGCGAGGATTGGGGGAGGGATGAGCAGTTCTTC	CASEDWGRDEQFF
13	many	TRBV7-2	TRBJ2-1	.	TGTGCCAGCAGCTCCCGAAGGAGCGGCGAGCAGTTCTTC	CASSSRRSGEQFF
14	few	TRBV7-2	TRBJ2-7	TRBD1	TGTGCCAGCAGCTTAACAGGGGCCCCCTACGAGCAGTACTTC	CASSLTGAPYEQYF
12	few	TRBV6-2/TRBV6-3	TRBJ2-7	.	TGTGCCAGCAGTTACTCCTTCCGGGAGCAGTACTTC	CASSYSFREQYF
13	.	TRBV20-1	TRBJ1-6	.	TGCAGTGCTAGGAGCTCCTATAATTCACCCCTCCACTTT	CSARSSYNSPLHF
17	few	TRBV2	TRBJ2-7	TRBD1	TGTGCCAGCAGTGAAGCGGGGGTGGACAGGGGGTTATCCGAGCAGTACTTC	CASSEAGVDRGLSEQYF
16	many	TRBV7-9	TRBJ2-2	TRBD1	TGTGCCAGCAGCTTCCCTCGACAGGGAGAGACCGGGGAGCTGTTTTTT	CASSFPRQGETGELFF
15	many	TRBV12-3/TRBV12-4	TRBJ1-2	TRBD1	TGTGCCAGCAGTATGATAATAACAGGAAACAGGGGAATCACCTTC	CASSMIITGNRGITF
13	.	TRBV12-3/TRBV12-4	TRBJ2-7	.	TGTGCCAGCAGTTCAAACGACAGGCGGGAGCAGTACTTC	CASSSNDRREQYF
16	large	TRBV4-3	TRBJ1-2	.	TGCGCCAGCAGCCAAGAGGATGACACCGACGCCTATGGCTACACCTTC	CASSQEDDTDAYGYTF
14	few	TRBV25-1	TRBJ1-2	.	TGTGCCAGCAGTGAATGGGACAAACATTATGGCTACACCTTC	CASSEWDKHYGYTF
17	.	TRBV7-7	TRBJ2-2	.	TGTGCCAGCAGCCCGCTTTTTGGGGCCCAGGGACCCGGGGAGCTGTTTTTT	CASSPLFGAQGPGELFF
14	many	TRBV20-1	TRBJ2-7	.	TGCAGTGCTAGGCGGCAGACAGCCTCCTACGAGCAGTACTTC	CSARRQTASYEQYF
14	many	TRBV27	TRBJ2-1	.	TGTGCCAGCAGATCCTACAGGGATCGAGATGAGCAGTTCTTC	CASRSYRDRDEQFF
16	.	TRBV12-3/TRBV12-4	TRBJ2-3	TRBD2	TGTGCCAGCAGTTTCGGGACTAGCGGAAGCACAGATACGCAGTATTTT	CASSFGTSGSTDTQYF
18	many	TRBV7-9	TRBJ2-1	TRBD2	TGTGCCAGCAGCTCCCTAGCGGTAGCCGGGTTGGCCTACAATGAGCAGTTCTTC	CASSSLAVAGLAYNEQFF
17	many	TRBV7-9	TRBJ2-3	TRBD2	TGTGCCAGCAGCATCGGGACTAGCGGGAGTGGGACAGATACGCAGTATTTT	CASSIGTSGSGTDTQYF
15	few	TRBV10-3	TRBJ2-1	TRBD2	TGTGCCATCAGTGAAACTAGCGGGAGGGAGTATGAGCAGTTCTTC	CAISETSGREYEQFF
15	.	TRBV13	TRBJ2-7	.	TGTGCCAGCAGCCTCGTCGAGCAGGGGAGCTTCGAGCAGTACTTC	CASSLVEQGSFEQYF
15	few	TRBV7-9	TRBJ2-3	.	TGTGCCAGCAGCTTTCATGGGATTCGTACAGATACGCAGTATTTT	CASSFHGIRTDTQYF
15	.	TRBV4-1	TRBJ2-7	TRBD2	TGCGCCAGCAGCCAAGTAGGGGAGGGCTCCTACGAGCAGTACTTC	CASSQVGEGSYEQYF
14	.	TRBV10-3	TRBJ2-2	TRBD1	TGTGCCATCAGTGATGGGGACAGCACCGGGGAGCTGTTTTTT	CAISDGDSTGELFF
13	many	TRBV9	TRBJ2-7	.	TGTGCCAGCAGCGTAGCTATAGACTACGAGCAGTACTTC	CASSVAIDYEQYF
15	many	TRBV10-3	TRBJ2-3	.	TGTGCCATCAGTGGGGGGGACAGCCGCACAGATACGCAGTATTTT	CAISGGDSRTDTQYF
15	many	TRBV27	TRBJ1-4	.	TGTGCCAGCAGTTCTCGGGCCTCTATCAATGAAAAACTGTTTTTT	CASSSRASINEKLFF
16	.	TRBV12-3/TRBV12-4	TRBJ2-3	.	TGTGCCAGCAGTTTAGGGAGTGGCGGACACACAGATACGCAGTATTTT	CASSLGSGGHTDTQYF
14	.	TRBV18	TRBJ2-1	.	TGTGCCAGCTCACCACCTTCCCAGGGTGGAAGTGAGTTCTTC	CASSPPSQGGSEFF
14	many	TRBV5-1	TRBJ2-7	TRBD2	TGCGCCAGCAGCCTAGAGGCGCAGCGGGGCGAGCAGTACTTC	CASSLEAQRGEQYF
13	many	TRBV6-4	TRBJ1-1	.	TGTGCCAGCAGTGAAGCTCGGGGGACTGAAGCTTTCTTT	CASSEARGTEAFF
18	many	TRBV6-7	TRBJ2-2	TRBD2	TGTGCCAGCAGTTACCGGGGACTAGCGGGAGAAGGTACCGGGGAGCTGTTTTTT	CASSYRGLAGEGTGELFF
14	.	TRBV18	TRBJ2-5	.	TGTGCCAGCTCACCAGCACAGGGCCTAGAGACCCAGTACTTC	CASSPAQGLETQYF
17	many	TRBV27	TRBJ2-1	TRBD2	TGTGCCAGCAGTTTTGAGCGGGGGTTCGTCTCCTACAATGAGCAGTTCTTC	CASSFERGFVSYNEQFF
14	many	TRBV12-3/TRBV12-4	TRBJ2-7	.	TGTGCCAGCAGTCAGAGGGGGAGCTCCTACGAGCAGTACTTC	CASSQRGSSYEQYF
16	.	TRBV27	TRBJ1-6	.	TGTGCCAGCAGTGCAAACAGGGAGGCAAGGAATTCACCCCTCCACTTT	CASSANREARNSPLHF
12	.	TRBV20-1	TRBJ1-2	.	TGCAGTGCTGGAGGTCTCTCTCGTGGCTACACCTTC	CSAGGLSRGYTF
13	.	TRBV11-2	TRBJ2-2	.	TGTGCCAGCAGCTCCTCAGGGGCCGGGGAGCTGTTTTTT	CASSSSGAGELFF
15	many	TRBV5-6	TRBJ2-7	.	TGTGCCAGCAGCGCGCGTCCGGGGGCATCCTACGAGCAGTACTTC	CASSARPGASYEQYF
15	many	TRBV7-2	TRBJ1-2	TRBD1	TGTGCCAGCAGCTCGATTGGACAGGGAGTGTATGGCTACACCTTC	CASSSIGQGVYGYTF
15	many	TRBV27	TRBJ2-5	.	TGTGCCAGCAATCATCGGGGCAGGGGTGGAGAGACCCAGTACTTC	CASNHRGRGGETQYF
15	few	TRBV14	TRBJ1-4	.	TGTGCCAGCAGCGCCCTGGGCAGGGCTAATGAAAAACTGTTTTTT	CASSALGRANEKLFF
13	.	TRBV11-2	TRBJ2-3	.	TGTGCCAGCAGCTTAGTCGAAGGGGATACGCAGTATTTT	CASSLVEGDTQYF
13	many	TRBV29-1	TRBJ1-2	.	TGCAGCGCCACGGAGGGGGGATACTATGGCTACACCTTC	CSATEGGYYGYTF
16	many	TRBV18	TRBJ2-7	.	TGTGCCAGCTCACCGGCAGGGCACCTGACCTCCTACGAGCAGTACTTC	CASSPAGHLTSYEQYF
14	.	TRBV5-1	TRBJ2-4	TRBD2	TGCGCCAGCAGCTCGACTAGCGGTGGTAACATTCAGTACTTC	CASSSTSGGNIQYF
13	few	TRBV6-5	TRBJ2-7	TRBD1	TGTGCCAGCAGTCCGGGACAGGCCCTCGAGCAGTACTTC	CASSPGQALEQYF
14	many	TRBV10-3	TRBJ2-1	TRBD2	TGTGCCTCCGAGGAAGGCGGGAGTAGGGATGAGCAGTTCTTC	CASEEGGSRDEQFF
13	many	TRBV4-2	TRBJ1-1	.	TGTGCCAGCAGCCAAGCCGGGAACACTGAAGCTTTCTTT	CASSQAGNTEAFF
13	.	TRBV20-1	TRBJ2-5	.	TGCAGTGCTGGTACACAGGTCTTAGAGACCCAGTACTTC	CSAGTQVLETQYF
16	.	TRBV20-1	TRBJ1-1	TRBD1	TGCAGTGCTAGAAGGGGACAGGGCGCCCAGTACACTGAAGCTTTCTTT	CSARRGQGAQYTEAFF
14	.	TRBV6-2/TRBV6-3	TRBJ1-1	.	TGTGCCAGCAGTAGACCGGGTCTGGGCACTGAAGCTTTCTTT	CASSRPGLGTEAFF
16	many	TRBV5-1	TRBJ2-2	TRBD1	TGCGCCAGCAGCTTCGGGACAGGGGTTGCCACCGGGGAGCTGTTTTTT	CASSFGTGVATGELFF
13	.	TRBV7-3	TRBJ1-2	.	TGTGCCAGCAGTCCCTCCAGGGGCGCCGGCTACACCTTC	CASSPSRGAGYTF
13	few	TRBV27	TRBJ2-7	.	TGTGCCAGCAGTTCCTCACCCCAGGGGATGCGGTACTTC	CASSSSPQGMRYF
17	many	TRBV30	TRBJ2-7	TRBD2	TGTGCCTGGACGCGTCCTATACCACTAGCGGGAGATCGCGAGCAGTACTTC	CAWTRPIPLAGDREQYF
19	many	TRBV12-3/TRBV12-4	TRBJ2-6	TRBD1	TGTGCCAGCAGTTTAGTACCGGGACAGGGGAGCTTTGGGGCCAACGTCCTGACTTTC	CASSLVPGQGSFGANVLTF